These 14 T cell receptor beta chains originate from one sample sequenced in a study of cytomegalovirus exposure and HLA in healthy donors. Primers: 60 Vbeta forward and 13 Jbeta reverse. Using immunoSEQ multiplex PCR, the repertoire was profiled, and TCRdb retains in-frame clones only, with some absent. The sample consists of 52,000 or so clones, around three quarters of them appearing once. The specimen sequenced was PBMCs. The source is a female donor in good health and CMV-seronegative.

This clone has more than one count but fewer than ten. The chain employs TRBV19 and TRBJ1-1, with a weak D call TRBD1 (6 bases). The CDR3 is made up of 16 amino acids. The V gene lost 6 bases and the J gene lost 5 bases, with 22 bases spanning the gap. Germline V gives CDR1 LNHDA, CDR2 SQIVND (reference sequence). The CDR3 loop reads CASRLDAGVLITEAFF. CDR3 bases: TGTGCCAGTAGGCTAGATGCAGGGGTTCTGATAACTGAAGCTTTCTTT. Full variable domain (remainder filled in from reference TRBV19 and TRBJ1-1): DGGITQSPKYLFRKEGQNVTLSCEQNLNHDAMYWYRQDPGQGLRLIYYSQIVNDFQKGDIAEGYSVSREKKESFPLTVTSAQKNPTAFYLCASRLDAGVLITEAFFGQGTRLTVV.

The DNA for the CDR3 is TGTGCCAGCAGCTTAGACAGGGGAAACACCATATATTTT. Translation gives CASSLDRGNTIYF. The chain has TRBV7-2 and TRBJ1-3, with a possible D match to TRBD1 (5 bases). The CDR3 totals 13 residues. The V end was cut by 1 base, the J end by 4 bases, with 5 bases between. CDR1 is SGHTA, CDR2 FQGNSA, per germline.

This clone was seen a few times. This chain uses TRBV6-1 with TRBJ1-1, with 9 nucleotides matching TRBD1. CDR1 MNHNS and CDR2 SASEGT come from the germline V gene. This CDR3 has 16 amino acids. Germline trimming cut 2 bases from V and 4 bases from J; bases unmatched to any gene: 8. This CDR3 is CASSEWDRAISTEAFF. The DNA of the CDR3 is TGTGCCAGCAGTGAATGGGACAGGGCCATATCCACTGAAGCTTTCTTT.

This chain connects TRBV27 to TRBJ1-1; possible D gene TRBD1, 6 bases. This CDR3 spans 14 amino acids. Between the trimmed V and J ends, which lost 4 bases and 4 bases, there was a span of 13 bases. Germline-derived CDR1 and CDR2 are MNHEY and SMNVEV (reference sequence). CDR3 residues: CASSYRGEGTEAFF. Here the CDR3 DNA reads TGTGCCAGCAGTTATAGGGGGGAGGGCACTGAAGCTTTCTTT.

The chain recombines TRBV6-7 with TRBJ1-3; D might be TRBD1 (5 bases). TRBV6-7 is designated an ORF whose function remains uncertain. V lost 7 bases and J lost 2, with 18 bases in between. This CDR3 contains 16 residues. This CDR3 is CASTLIPGYPGNTIYF. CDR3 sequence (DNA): TGTGCCAGCACCCTCATTCCAGGGTATCCTGGAAACACCATATATTTT.

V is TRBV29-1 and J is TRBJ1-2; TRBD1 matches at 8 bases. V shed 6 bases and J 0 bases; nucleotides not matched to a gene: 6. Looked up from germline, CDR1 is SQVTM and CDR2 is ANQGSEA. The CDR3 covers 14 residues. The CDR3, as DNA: TGCAGCGTGTTGACAGGGGAAGCTAACTATGGCTACACCTTC. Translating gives CSVLTGEANYGYTF.

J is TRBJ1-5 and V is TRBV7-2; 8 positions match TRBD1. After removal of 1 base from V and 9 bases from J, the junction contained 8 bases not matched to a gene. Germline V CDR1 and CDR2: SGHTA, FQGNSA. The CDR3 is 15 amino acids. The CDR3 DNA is TGTGCCAGCAGCTTAGTTGGGACAGGCTCCGGGCCCCAGCATTTT. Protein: CASSLVGTGSGPQHF.

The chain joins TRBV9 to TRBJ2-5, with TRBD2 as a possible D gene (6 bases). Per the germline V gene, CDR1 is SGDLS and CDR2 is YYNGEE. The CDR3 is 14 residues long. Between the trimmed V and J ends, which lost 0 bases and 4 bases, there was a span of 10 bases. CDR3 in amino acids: CASSVDSGGETQYF. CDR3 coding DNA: TGTGCCAGCAGCGTAGACTCCGGGGGAGAGACCCAGTACTTC.

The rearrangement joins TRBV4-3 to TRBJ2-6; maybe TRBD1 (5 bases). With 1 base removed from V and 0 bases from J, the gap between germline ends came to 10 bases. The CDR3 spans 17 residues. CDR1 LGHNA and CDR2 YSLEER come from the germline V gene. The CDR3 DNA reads TGCGCCAGCAGCCAAGCCAGACAGAGCTCTGGGGCCAACGTCCTGACTTTC. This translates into CASSQARQSSGANVLTF.

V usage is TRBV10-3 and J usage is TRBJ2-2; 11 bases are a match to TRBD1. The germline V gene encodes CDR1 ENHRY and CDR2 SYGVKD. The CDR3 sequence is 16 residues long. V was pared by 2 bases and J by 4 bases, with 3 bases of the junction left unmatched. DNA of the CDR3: TGTGCCATCAGTGAGCCCGGGACAGGGGGCACCGGGGAGCTGTTTTTT. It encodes CAISEPGTGGTGELFF.

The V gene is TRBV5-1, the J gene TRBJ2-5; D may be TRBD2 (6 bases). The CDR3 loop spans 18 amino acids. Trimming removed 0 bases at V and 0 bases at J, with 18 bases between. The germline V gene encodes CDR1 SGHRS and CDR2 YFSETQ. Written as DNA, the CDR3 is TGCGCCAGCAGCTTGGCCGGGGGTGTGGGAGGTGACCAAGAGACCCAGTACTTC. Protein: CASSLAGGVGGDQETQYF.

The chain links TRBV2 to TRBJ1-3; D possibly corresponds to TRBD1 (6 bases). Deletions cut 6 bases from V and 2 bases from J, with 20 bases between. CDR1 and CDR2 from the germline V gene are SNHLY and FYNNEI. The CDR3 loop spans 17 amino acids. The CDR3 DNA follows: TGTGCCAGCAGACCTTTGTCGGGACACAGGACTGGAAACACCATATATTTT. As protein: CASRPLSGHRTGNTIYF.

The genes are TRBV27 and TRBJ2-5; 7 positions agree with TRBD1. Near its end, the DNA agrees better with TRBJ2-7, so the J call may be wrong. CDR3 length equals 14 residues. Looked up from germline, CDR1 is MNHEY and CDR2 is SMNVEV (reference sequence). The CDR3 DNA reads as TGTGCCAGCAGTTTAAAGGGACAGTCCTACGAGCAGTACTTC. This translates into CASSLKGQSYEQYF.

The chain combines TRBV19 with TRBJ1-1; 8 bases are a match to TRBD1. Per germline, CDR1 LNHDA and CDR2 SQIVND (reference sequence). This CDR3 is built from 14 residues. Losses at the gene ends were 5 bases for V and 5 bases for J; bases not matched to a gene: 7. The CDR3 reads CASSLGQGRTEAFF. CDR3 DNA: TGTGCCAGTAGTCTCGGACAGGGCAGGACTGAAGCTTTCTTT.